One and the same sample provided the 10 T cell receptor beta chains below, sequenced in a study of graft-versus-host responses after intestinal transplantation. These receptors' antigens are unknown. The repertoire was sequenced with immunoSEQ multiplex PCR; TCRdb's copy has only in-frame clones and lacks some. The sample has about 71,000 clones; roughly 87% are singletons. The specimen was unstimulated CD8+ T cells sorted from spleen or lymph node cells, collected before intestinal transplant. The receptors were sampled from a human donor who received an intestinal transplant.

This clone showed up just a few times. The genes are TRBV13 and TRBJ2-7, with D uncertain. The germline V gene has CDR1 PRHDT and CDR2 FYEKMQ (reference sequence). There are 13 residues in the CDR3. Deletions cut 0 bases from V and 6 bases from J, with 9 bases between. The CDR3 loop is CASSLGLPLEQYF. The CDR3, as DNA: TGTGCCAGCAGCTTAGGCCTTCCCCTCGAGCAGTACTTC. The full variable domain, completed using reference TRBV13 and TRBJ2-7, is AAGVIQSPRHLIKEKRETATLKCYPIPRHDTVYWYQQGPGQDPQFLISFYEKMQSDKGSIPDRFSAQQFSDYHSELNMSSLELGDSALYFCASSLGLPLEQYFGPGTRLTVT.

This chain uses TRBV27 with TRBJ2-7; a weak D match, TRBD2 (7 bases). CDR1 is MNHEY, CDR2 SMNVEV, per germline (reference sequence). The CDR3 covers 13 residues. V was pared by 7 bases and J by 3 bases, with 13 bases between. CDR3 bases: TGTGCCAGCAAGGGGGGGCTATTCTACGAGCAGTACTTC. This sequence encodes CASKGGLFYEQYF.

This chain links TRBV19 with TRBJ2-1; a weak D match, TRBD2 (7 bases). This CDR3 is built from 16 residues. V lost 5 bases and J lost 9, with 23 bases in between. The germline V gene encodes CDR1 LNHDA and CDR2 SQIVND (reference sequence). This chain's CDR3 is CASSPIGGGLEVEQFF. Written as DNA, the CDR3 is TGTGCCAGTAGTCCCATTGGGGGGGGGCTTGAGGTTGAGCAGTTCTTC.

The rearrangement joins TRBV19 to TRBJ1-4; possibly TRBD1 for D (5 bases). Germline CDR1 and CDR2: LNHDA and SQIVND (reference sequence). This CDR3 is 14 amino acids long. V was clipped by 10 bases and J by 0 bases, with 12 bases between them. CDR3 bases: TGTGCCATCCCGGGGGGGGCAACTAATGAAAAACTGTTTTTT. Translating it yields CAIPGGATNEKLFF.

The genes are TRBV7-2 and TRBJ2-3; 7 bases align to TRBD1. The V and J ends lost 5 bases and 2 bases, in that order; junction bases with no gene match: 7. The CDR3 sequence is 15 residues long. The germline V gene has CDR1 SGHTA and CDR2 FQGNSA. The CDR3: CASSRDRVPTDTQYF. CDR3 in DNA: TGTGCCAGCAGCAGAGACAGGGTCCCCACAGATACGCAGTATTTT.

CDR3 sequence: CASSLALPGQGNGPGSGEQYF. The CDR3, as DNA: TGTGCCAGCAGCTTAGCCCTTCCCGGACAGGGTAATGGTCCTGGGTCGGGAGAGCAGTACTTC. V gene TRBV7-8 combines with J gene TRBJ2-7, with 8 nucleotides matching TRBD1. V gave up 0 bases and J gave up 7 bases; unmatched junction bases: 26. This CDR3 is built from 21 residues. Germline values: CDR1 SGHVS, CDR2 FQNEAQ.

V gene TRBV6-5 combines with J gene TRBJ1-2; D perhaps matches TRBD1 (6 bases). The CDR3 length is 12 residues. In germline, CDR1 is MNHEY, CDR2 SVGAGI. The V and J ends lost 5 bases and 4 bases respectively, with 8 bases between them. The CDR3 coding sequence is TGTGCCAGCAGTGTACAGGGCTATGGCTACACCTTC. Amino acid sequence: CASSVQGYGYTF.

This chain links TRBV6-5 with TRBJ2-1; TRBD2 agrees at 9 bases. This CDR3 has 15 residues. The trim removed 1 base at V and 8 bases at J, leaving 6 bases unmatched. The germline gives CDR1 MNHEY, CDR2 SVGAGI. Here the CDR3 DNA reads TGTGCCAGCAGTTACTTAACCGCTAGCGGGGATGAGCAGTTCTTC. Translation gives CASSYLTASGDEQFF.

The J gene is TRBJ2-7, the V gene TRBV27, with 9 nucleotides matching TRBD1. V trimming: 6 bases; J trimming: 5 bases; junction bases outside the gene matches: 8. Per the germline V gene, CDR1 is MNHEY and CDR2 is SMNVEV (reference sequence). The CDR3 totals 14 residues. The DNA of the CDR3 is TGTGCCAGCAGCGGGACCGGGACAGGGAACGAGCAGTACTTC. This gives the protein CASSGTGTGNEQYF.

The rearrangement links TRBV29-1 to TRBJ2-1, with D possibly TRBD2 on 5 matching bases. Germline CDR1 reads SQVTM; CDR2 reads ANQGSEA. Trimming stripped 7 bases from V and 10 bases from J, with 11 bases between. The length of the CDR3 is 10 residues. CDR3 nucleotide sequence: TGCAGCGCCCAAGGGAGCGAGCAGTTCTTC. Amino acid sequence: CSAQGSEQFF.